This entry lists 4 T cell receptor beta chains sequenced from one sample in a study of response to subunit inactivated influenza vaccine. TCRdb processed the RT-PCR reads anew with MiXCR; each CDR3 protein has one entry. The table lists about 650,000 distinct CDR3 sequences, around 15% of them singletons. The sample in question was PBMCs from blood, obtained roughly 15 days before vaccination. The receptors here all came from a man aged 50-59 years who received an inactivated influenza vaccine.

The chain employs TRBV12-3 or TRBV12-4 and TRBJ2-7; D is undetermined. The germline V and J ends were trimmed by 3 bases and 3 bases, with 9 bases remaining between them. The CDR3 has 13 residues. In nucleotides, the CDR3 is TGTGCCAGCAGTTTGAGTGTTCACTACGAGCAGTACTTC. As protein: CASSLSVHYEQYF.

The rearrangement uses TRBV18 and TRBJ2-7; TRBD1 aligns across 12 bases. Germline assignment: CDR1 KGHSH and CDR2 LQKENI. With 1 base clipped from V and 3 bases from J, the junction kept 10 bases outside the gene matches. The CDR3 runs 18 residues. The CDR3 region has the DNA TGTGCCAGCTCACCACGGCCGGGACAGGGGGCTCTTCTCTACGAGCAGTACTTC. Amino acid sequence: CASSPRPGQGALLYEQYF.

This clonotype came up a few times. The V call is TRBV7-9, the J call TRBJ2-3; 8 nucleotides line up with TRBD1. Germline trimming cut 7 bases from V and 6 bases from J; bases unmatched to any gene: 6. Germline CDR1 SEHNR, CDR2 FQNEAQ (reference sequence). CDR3 size: 13 residues. CDR3 loop: CASNPTGGDTQYF. In DNA, the CDR3 is TGTGCCAGCAACCCAACAGGGGGGGATACGCAGTATTTT.

This clonotype was recorded once. V and J are TRBV3-1 and TRBJ1-1; no clear D gene. The germline CDR1 and CDR2 sequences are LGHDT and YNNKEL (reference sequence). The CDR3 is made up of 13 amino acids. V dropped 0 bases and J dropped 9 bases, with 11 bases sitting between them. In DNA form, the CDR3 reads TGTGCCAGCAGCCAAGATCCGGAAGGGAAAGCTTTCTTT. Translating gives CASSQDPEGKAFF.